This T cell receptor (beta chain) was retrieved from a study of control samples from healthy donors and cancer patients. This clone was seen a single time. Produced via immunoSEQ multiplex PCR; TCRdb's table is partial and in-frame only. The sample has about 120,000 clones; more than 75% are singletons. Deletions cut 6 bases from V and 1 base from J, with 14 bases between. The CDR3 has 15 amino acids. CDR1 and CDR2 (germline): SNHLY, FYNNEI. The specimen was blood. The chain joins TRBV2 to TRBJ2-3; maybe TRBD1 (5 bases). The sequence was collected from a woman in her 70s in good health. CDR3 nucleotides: TGTGCCAGCAGCCCCTCAGGGTGGGGCACAGATACGCAGTATTTT. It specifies CASSPSGWGTDTQYF.